This T cell receptor beta chain came from a study of T cells in women clearing cervical HPV infection. General study points: Unknown T-cell numbers per sample may underlie the richness differences. Controls had more TRBV6-7 (0.16%) than cases (about 0.11%).

There are 15 residues in the CDR3. CDR1 and CDR2 from the germline V gene are MNHEY and SMNVEV (reference sequence). The V end lost 4 bases, the J end lost 3 bases, and 15 bases lay between the germline ends. Sequenced by immunoSEQ multiplex PCR; TCRdb stores in-frame clones only, minus some. The listing contains 25,000 to 35,000 clones. A note on this clone: Its antigen remains unidentified. The read comes to an end 3 residues before the CDR3 does, leaving the germline J gene to fill in the end.

The receptor comes from a woman aged 18 to 75 with a cervical HPV16 infection that either progressed to CIN3+ or cleared (not recorded which). The V call is TRBV27, the J call TRBJ2-5, with D tentatively TRBD1 (6 bases). Sequencing used blood buffy coat. CDR3 region: CASSSQGLGEETQYF. The sequenced CDR3 bases are TGTGCCAGCAGTTCGCAGGGGCTTGGGGAAGAGACC.